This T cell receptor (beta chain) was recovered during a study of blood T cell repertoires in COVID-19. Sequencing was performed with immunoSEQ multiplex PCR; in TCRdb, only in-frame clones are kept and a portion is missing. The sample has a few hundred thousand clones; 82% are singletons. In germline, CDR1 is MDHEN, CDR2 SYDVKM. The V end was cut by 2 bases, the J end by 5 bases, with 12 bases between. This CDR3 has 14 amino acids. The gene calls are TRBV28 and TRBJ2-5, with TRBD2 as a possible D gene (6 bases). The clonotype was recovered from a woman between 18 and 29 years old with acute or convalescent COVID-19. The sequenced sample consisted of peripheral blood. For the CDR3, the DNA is TGTGCCAGCAGTTTACCGCAGGGAGGTGAGACCCAGTACTTC. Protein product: CASSLPQGGETQYF.